Sequencing of this TCR beta chain was carried out in a study of blood T cell repertoires in COVID-19. Overall study context: Samples taken during acute and convalescent COVID-19 were collected in the United States, Italy and Spain. The cDNA or gDNA used as material had been derived from T cells, B-cell-depleted T cells, or PBMCs.

This CDR3 has 11 amino acids. Trimming pared 6 bases from V and 8 bases from J, leaving 9 bases between. From germline, CDR1 is KGHDR and CDR2 SFDVKD. Study processing details: The authors estimated nucleated cell counts from reference gene primer amplification. Sequencing was performed with immunoSEQ multiplex PCR; in TCRdb, only in-frame clones are kept and a portion is missing. That table is the source of V, J and clone size, and D and trimming were worked out from the DNA. The repertoire includes more than 95,000 clones, around 90% of them detected once, and over 7% sits in the top ten. This receptor was taken from a human donor in a cohort sampled during active COVID-19. This sequence joins TRBV24-1 and TRBJ1-2; no firm D call. Source material: peripheral blood. The CDR3 loop reads CATSTHYGYTF. The CDR3 DNA follows: TGTGCCACCAGTACACATTACGGCTACACCTTC.